These 25 T cell receptor beta chains were sequenced from one sample in a study of identical twins. TCRdb reprocessed the 5' RACE reads with MiXCR, giving one entry per CDR3 protein. This table has some 440,000 distinct CDR3 sequences, less than 25% appearing once. The same data also contributed to another study, on T cells expressing NK-cell markers.

Sequencing used CD4+ T cells sorted from blood. These TCRs come from a woman younger than 35 in good health.

The chain has TRBV15 and TRBJ1-4; D is perhaps TRBD1 (5 bases). This CDR3 region has 15 residues. Germline CDR1 is LNHNV and CDR2 is YYDKDF (reference sequence). V was pared by 3 bases and J by 8 bases, with 16 bases between. CDR3 bases: TGTGCCACCAGCAGCCCCCGGGACTCCTCCGAAAAACTGTTTTTT. Amino acid sequence: CATSSPRDSSEKLFF.

This clonotype has a handful of counts. The gene calls are TRBV10-3 and TRBJ2-6; the match to TRBD2 covers 11 bases. The CDR3 loop spans 17 amino acids. Germline V gives CDR1 ENHRY, CDR2 SYGVKD. With 8 bases clipped from V and 0 bases from J, the junction kept 6 bases outside the gene matches. This CDR3 is CAIPTSGTNSGANVLTF. CDR3 sequence (DNA): TGTGCCATCCCGACTAGCGGGACCAACTCTGGGGCCAACGTCCTGACTTTC.

The chain employs TRBV5-6 and TRBJ1-3; D is undetermined. Germline V gene data show CDR1 as SGHDT and CDR2 as YYEEEE. This CDR3 has 15 amino acids. Trimming stripped 4 bases from V and 0 bases from J, with 11 bases between. The CDR3 reads CASSPAGPSGNTIYF. Here the CDR3 DNA reads TGTGCCAGCAGCCCCGCCGGGCCCTCTGGAAACACCATATATTTT.

Only one count was recorded for this clonotype. V usage is TRBV9 and J usage is TRBJ2-2; the match to TRBD2 covers 7 bases. The V and J ends lost 2 bases and 6 bases, in that order; junction bases with no gene match: 4. The CDR3 consists of 14 residues. CDR1 is SGDLS, CDR2 YYNGEE, per germline. The CDR3: CASSVDRGAGELFF. Here the CDR3 DNA reads TGTGCCAGCAGCGTGGACCGGGGGGCCGGGGAGCTGTTTTTT.

CDR3 in amino acids: CAWSYGQGQETQYF. CDR3 coding DNA: TGTGCCTGGAGCTACGGGCAGGGTCAAGAGACCCAGTACTTC. The rearrangement uses TRBV30 and TRBJ2-5; TRBD1 might be the D (5 bases). This CDR3 region has 14 residues. Germline V gene lookup returns CDR1 GTSNPN and CDR2 SVGIG (reference sequence). Between the trimmed V and J ends, which lost 3 bases and 2 bases, there was a span of 13 bases.

This clonotype was picked up a small number of times. This chain links TRBV5-4 with TRBJ2-6; no clear D. V was trimmed by 5 bases and J by 0 bases, leaving 9 bases between them. The length of the CDR3 is 15 residues. Germline V gene sequence: CDR1 SGHNT, CDR2 YYREEE (reference sequence). The CDR3 reads CASRPAVSGANVLTF. The CDR3 DNA reads as TGTGCCAGCAGACCGGCCGTCTCTGGGGCCAACGTCCTGACTTTC. Full variable domain (remainder filled in from reference TRBV5-4 and TRBJ2-6): ETGVTQSPTHLIKTRGQQVTLRCSSQSGHNTVSWYQQALGQGPQFIFQYYREEENGRGNFPPRFSGLQFPNYSSELNVNALELDDSALYLCASRPAVSGANVLTFGAGSRLTVL.

The V gene is TRBV4-3, the J gene TRBJ2-3; TRBD2 matches 11 bases. Germline CDR1 reads LGHNA; CDR2 reads YSLEER. After removal of 1 base from V and 5 bases from J, the junction contained 5 bases not matched to a gene. The CDR3 consists of 16 residues. Written as DNA, the CDR3 is TGCGCCAGCAGCCAAGTCCTAGCGGGAGGTATAGATACGCAGTATTTT. It translates to CASSQVLAGGIDTQYF.

This clonotype was observed a few times. The V call is TRBV6-2 or TRBV6-3, the J call TRBJ2-5; D gene uncertain. The germline V gene encodes CDR1 MNHEY and CDR2 SVGEGT. Trimming took off 4 bases at V and 1 base at J, with 10 bases between the two ends. CDR3 size: 14 residues. Here the CDR3 DNA reads TGTGCCAGCAGTTTTACAGTGTCCCAAGAGACCCAGTACTTC. Its protein product is CASSFTVSQETQYF.

V gene TRBV11-2 combines with J gene TRBJ2-1; D gene uncertain. The V end lost 2 bases, the J end lost 4 bases, and 6 bases lay between the germline ends. CDR1 SGHAT and CDR2 FQNNGV come from the germline V gene. The CDR3 extends over 13 amino acids. This CDR3 reads CASSLNQYNEQFF. CDR3 nucleotides: TGTGCCAGCAGCTTAAACCAGTACAATGAGCAGTTCTTC.

The rearrangement links TRBV12-3 or TRBV12-4 to TRBJ1-5, with D tentatively TRBD1 (5 bases). Trimming cost V 6 bases and J 4 bases, with 19 bases left between them. CDR3 length equals 16 residues. The CDR3 is CASRPHGTPPNQPQHF. Written as DNA, the CDR3 is TGTGCCAGCAGGCCTCATGGGACCCCTCCTAATCAGCCCCAGCATTTT.

This clonotype was observed once. The chain carries TRBV9 and TRBJ2-4; D not resolved. Germline CDR1 reads SGDLS; CDR2 reads YYNGEE. With 2 bases removed from V and 7 bases from J, the gap between germline ends came to 13 bases. This CDR3 spans 14 amino acids. The CDR3 sequence is CASSVSGWANIQYF. CDR3 sequence (DNA): TGTGCCAGCAGCGTGAGTGGGTGGGCCAACATTCAGTACTTC.

This sequence joins TRBV6-6 and TRBJ2-1; D may match TRBD1 or TRBD2 (5 bases each). Germline-derived CDR1 and CDR2 are MNHNY and SVGAGI (reference sequence). The ends were cut back, 4 bases at V and 10 bases at J, with 14 bases in the middle. The CDR3 extends over 13 amino acids. The CDR3 sequence is CASSFGAPREQFF. In nucleotides, the CDR3 is TGTGCCAGCAGTTTCGGGGCCCCCAGGGAGCAGTTCTTC.

The chain uses TRBV20-1 and TRBJ2-2; 8 nucleotides align to TRBD2. CDR1 DFQATT and CDR2 SNEGSKA come from the germline V gene (reference sequence). J lost 6 bases, V lost 6 bases, and 3 bases had no gene match. The CDR3 has 12 residues. The CDR3 DNA is TGCAGTGCGGGACTAGGGGCCGGGGAGCTGTTTTTT. Translated, it gives CSAGLGAGELFF.

The chain recombines TRBV29-1 with TRBJ2-1; TRBD2 aligns across 9 bases. V lost 4 bases, J lost 8 bases, and 6 bases stayed unmatched. The germline CDR1 and CDR2 sequences are SQVTM and ANQGSEA. CDR3 size: 13 residues. Here the CDR3 reads CSVGSGRRYEQFF. The DNA of the CDR3 is TGCAGCGTTGGTAGCGGGAGACGGTATGAGCAGTTCTTC.

This clonotype was counted only a few times. This sequence joins TRBV20-1 and TRBJ2-3, with 8 bases matching TRBD2. The CDR3 sequence is 15 residues long. CDR1 and CDR2 (germline): DFQATT, SNEGSKA (reference sequence). After removal of 3 bases from V and 3 bases from J, the junction contained 8 bases not matched to a gene. The CDR3: CSASRSGGATDTQYF. DNA for the CDR3: TGCAGTGCTAGTAGGAGCGGGGGAGCGACAGATACGCAGTATTTT.

The chain recombines TRBV6-1 with TRBJ2-2; 8 positions match TRBD2. V trimming: 6 bases; J trimming: 4 bases; junction bases outside the gene matches: 7. Germline V gene sequence: CDR1 MNHNS, CDR2 SASEGT. The CDR3 sequence is 15 residues long. CDR3 nucleotides: TGTGCCAGCAGCGCGGGGGGAAAGGGCACCGGGGAGCTGTTTTTT. Translating it yields CASSAGGKGTGELFF.

This clonotype was found a few times. V is TRBV11-2 and J is TRBJ2-3, with 8 bases matching TRBD2. The CDR3 is made up of 16 amino acids. V lost 3 bases, J lost 2 bases, and 7 bases stayed unmatched. Germline-derived CDR1 and CDR2 are SGHAT and FQNNGV. CDR3 DNA: TGTGCCAGCAGCTTGGGGGAAGCGGGGGCCACAGATACGCAGTATTTT. Protein product: CASSLGEAGATDTQYF.

The V and J genes are TRBV20-1 and TRBJ2-3, with D perhaps TRBD1 or TRBD2 (5 bases each). The germline CDR1 and CDR2 sequences are DFQATT and SNEGSKA (reference sequence). With 3 bases removed from V and 12 bases from J, the gap between germline ends came to 13 bases. The CDR3 runs to 11 residues. CDR3 sequence: CSASSVGTQYF. DNA for the CDR3: TGCAGTGCTAGTTCAGTTGGGACCCAGTATTTT.

This rearrangement joins TRBV11-2 to TRBJ1-1; D not resolved. Germline assignment: CDR1 SGHAT and CDR2 FQNNGV. V lost 4 bases and J 3 bases, leaving 12 bases between the germline ends. The CDR3 runs to 14 residues. The CDR3 loop reads CASSSIRGDTEAFF. In nucleotides, the CDR3 is TGTGCCAGCAGCTCAATTCGGGGTGACACTGAAGCTTTCTTT.

This chain links TRBV9 with TRBJ2-7, with D possibly matching TRBD2 (5 bases). CDR3 length: 15 amino acids. Germline V gene lookup returns CDR1 SGDLS and CDR2 YYNGEE. V was trimmed by 2 bases and J by 3 bases, leaving 15 bases between them. In nucleotides, the CDR3 is TGTGCCAGCAGCGTCGGGGTTGGAGGCTTCTACGAGCAGTACTTC. Protein sequence: CASSVGVGGFYEQYF. Complete variable domain (other parts from reference TRBV9 and TRBJ2-7): DSGVTQTPKHLITATGQRVTLRCSPRSGDLSVYWYQQSLDQGLQFLIQYYNGEERAKGNILERFSAQQFPDLHSELNLSSLELGDSALYFCASSVGVGGFYEQYFGPGTRLTVT.

This clonotype was observed a few times. V usage is TRBV30 and J usage is TRBJ2-7, with a weak D call TRBD1 (5 bases). Looked up from germline, CDR1 is GTSNPN and CDR2 is SVGIG (reference sequence). V was shortened by 5 bases and J by 1 base, with 15 bases between the two germline ends. CDR3 size: 14 residues. In DNA form, the CDR3 reads TGTGCCTGGCTACCAGGGAACGGATCCTACGAGCAGTACTTC. Translating it yields CAWLPGNGSYEQYF. Full variable domain (rest looked up from reference TRBV30 and TRBJ2-7): SQTIHQWPATLVQPVGSPLSLECTVEGTSNPNLYWYRQAAGRGLQLLFYSVGIGQISSEVPQNLSASRPQDRQFILSSKKLLLSDSGFYLCAWLPGNGSYEQYFGPGTRLTVT.

This rearrangement joins TRBV20-1 to TRBJ2-4; possibly TRBD2 for D (6 bases). The V end was cut by 0 bases, the J end by 0 bases, with 27 bases between. Germline V gene lookup returns CDR1 DFQATT and CDR2 SNEGSKA (reference sequence). This CDR3 contains 21 residues. DNA for the CDR3: TGCAGTGCTAGAGATCGAGAGTTGGCCCTGCGGGGAAAACTAGCCAAAAACATTCAGTACTTC. It codes for CSARDRELALRGKLAKNIQYF.

V usage is TRBV7-6 and J usage is TRBJ2-7; D unresolved. Trimming removed 2 bases from V and 0 bases from J, with 8 bases in between. The CDR3 covers 14 residues. Per the germline V gene, CDR1 is SGHVS and CDR2 is FNYEAQ. CDR3 bases: TGTGCCAGCAGCTTAACCCCAGACTCCTACGAGCAGTACTTC. Translation gives CASSLTPDSYEQYF.

V and J are TRBV20-1 and TRBJ2-1, with 11 bases fitting TRBD2. Per germline, CDR1 DFQATT and CDR2 SNEGSKA (reference sequence). V lost 1 base to trimming and J lost 8 bases; unmatched junction nucleotides: 4. This CDR3 is 14 amino acids long. In nucleotides, the CDR3 is TGCAGTGCTAGAGGTATAGCGGGAGGGGATGAGCAGTTCTTC. It yields the protein CSARGIAGGDEQFF.

This clonotype turned up a few times. The chain uses TRBV5-1 and TRBJ2-5; TRBD2 is a possible D gene (5 bases). Germline V CDR1 and CDR2: SGHRS, YFSETQ. V was shortened by 4 bases and J by 4 bases, with 14 bases between the two germline ends. This CDR3 spans 14 amino acids. CDR3 amino acids: CASSALGEGETQYF. The DNA of the CDR3 is TGCGCCAGCAGCGCCTTAGGTGAGGGAGAGACCCAGTACTTC.